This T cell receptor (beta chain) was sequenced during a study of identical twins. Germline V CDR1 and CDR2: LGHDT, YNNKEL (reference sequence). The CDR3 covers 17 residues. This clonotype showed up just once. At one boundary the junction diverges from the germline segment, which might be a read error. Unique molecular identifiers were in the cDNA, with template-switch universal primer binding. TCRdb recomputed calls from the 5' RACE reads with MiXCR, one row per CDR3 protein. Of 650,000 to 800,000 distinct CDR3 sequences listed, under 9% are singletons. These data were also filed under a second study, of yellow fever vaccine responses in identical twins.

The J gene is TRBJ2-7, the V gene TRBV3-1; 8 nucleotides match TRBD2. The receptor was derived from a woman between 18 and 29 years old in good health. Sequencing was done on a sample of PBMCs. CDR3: CACSQGLQRGTTYEQYF. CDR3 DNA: TGTGCCTGCAGCCAAGGGCTACAGCGGGGGACCACCTACGAGCAGTACTTC.